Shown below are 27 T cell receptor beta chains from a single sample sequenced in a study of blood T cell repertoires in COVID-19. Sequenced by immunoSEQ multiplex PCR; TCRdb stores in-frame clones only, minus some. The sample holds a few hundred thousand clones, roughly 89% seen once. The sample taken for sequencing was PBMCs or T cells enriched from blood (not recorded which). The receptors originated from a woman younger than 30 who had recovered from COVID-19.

The CDR3 region has the DNA TGTGCCAGCCCGGACAGGGGGCACTTCTACGAGCAGTACTTC. Its translation: CASPDRGHFYEQYF. The chain recombines TRBV6-5 with TRBJ2-7; 11 bases line up with TRBD1. Per the germline V gene, CDR1 is MNHEY and CDR2 is SVGAGI. J gave up 3 bases and V 8 bases, and 6 bases lay outside the gene matches. CDR3 size: 14 residues.

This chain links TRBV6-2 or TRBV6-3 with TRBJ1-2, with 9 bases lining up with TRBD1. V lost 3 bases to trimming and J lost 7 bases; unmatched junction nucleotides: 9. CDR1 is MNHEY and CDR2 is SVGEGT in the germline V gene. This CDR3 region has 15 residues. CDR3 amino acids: CASSYDRDRVFGYTF. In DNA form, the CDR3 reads TGTGCCAGCAGTTATGACCGGGACAGGGTATTTGGCTACACCTTC.

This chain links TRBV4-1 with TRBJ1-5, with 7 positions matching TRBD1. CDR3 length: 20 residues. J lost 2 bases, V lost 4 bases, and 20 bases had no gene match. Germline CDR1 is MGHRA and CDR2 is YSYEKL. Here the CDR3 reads CASSPGQPHDFWGGNQPQHF. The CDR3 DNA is TGCGCCAGCAGCCCGGGACAGCCCCACGATTTTTGGGGTGGCAATCAGCCCCAGCATTTT.

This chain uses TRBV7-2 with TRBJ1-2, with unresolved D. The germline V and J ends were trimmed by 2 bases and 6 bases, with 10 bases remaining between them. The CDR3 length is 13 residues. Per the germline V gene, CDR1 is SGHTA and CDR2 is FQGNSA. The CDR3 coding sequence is TGTGCCAGCAGCTTACGGGAAGGCGATGGCTACACCTTC. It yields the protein CASSLREGDGYTF.

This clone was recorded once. The CDR3 loop is CASRETGDNEQFF. For the CDR3, the DNA is TGTGCCAGTAGAGAGACAGGGGACAATGAGCAGTTCTTC. This chain links TRBV19 with TRBJ2-1; 8 bases line up with TRBD1. This CDR3 comprises 13 residues. Germline V gene data show CDR1 as LNHDA and CDR2 as SQIVND (reference sequence). Losses at the gene ends were 6 bases for V and 5 bases for J; bases not matched to a gene: 3.

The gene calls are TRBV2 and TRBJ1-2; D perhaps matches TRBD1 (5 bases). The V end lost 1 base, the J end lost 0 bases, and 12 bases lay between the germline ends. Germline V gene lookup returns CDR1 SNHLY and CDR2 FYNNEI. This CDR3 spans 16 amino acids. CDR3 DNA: TGTGCCAGCAGTGAAGTAGGGCGGGGGGCTAACTATGGCTACACCTTC. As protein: CASSEVGRGANYGYTF.

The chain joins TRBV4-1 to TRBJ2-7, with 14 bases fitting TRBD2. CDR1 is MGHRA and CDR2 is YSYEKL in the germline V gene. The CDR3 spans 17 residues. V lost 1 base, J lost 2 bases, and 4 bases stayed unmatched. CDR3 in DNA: TGCGCCAGCAGCCAAGGGGGACTAGCGGGAGCCCCCTACGAGCAGTACTTC. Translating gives CASSQGGLAGAPYEQYF.

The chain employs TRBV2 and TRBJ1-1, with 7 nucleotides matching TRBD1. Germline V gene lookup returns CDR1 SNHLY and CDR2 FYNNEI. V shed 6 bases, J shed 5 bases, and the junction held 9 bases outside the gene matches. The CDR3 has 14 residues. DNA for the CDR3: TGTGCCAGCAGCGCTGACAGGGAGTGGACTGAAGCTTTCTTT. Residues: CASSADREWTEAFF. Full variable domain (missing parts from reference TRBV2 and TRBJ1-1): EPEVTQTPSHQVTQMGQEVILRCVPISNHLYFYWYRQILGQKVEFLVSFYNNEISEKSEIFDDQFSVERPDGSNFTLKIRSTKLEDSAMYFCASSADREWTEAFFGQGTRLTVV.

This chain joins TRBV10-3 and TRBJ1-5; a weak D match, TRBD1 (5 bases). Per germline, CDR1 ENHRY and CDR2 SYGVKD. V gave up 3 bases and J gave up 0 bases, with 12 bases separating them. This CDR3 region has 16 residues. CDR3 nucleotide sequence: TGTGCCATCAGTGAACAGGCTGGGGATAGCAATCAGCCCCAGCATTTT. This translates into CAISEQAGDSNQPQHF.

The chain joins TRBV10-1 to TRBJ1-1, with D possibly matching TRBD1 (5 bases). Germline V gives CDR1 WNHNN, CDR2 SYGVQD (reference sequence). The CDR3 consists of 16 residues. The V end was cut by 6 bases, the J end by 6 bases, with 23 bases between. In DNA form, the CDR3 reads TGCGCCAGCAGGGAAGACAGTATGGGTGTGAATCCTGAAGCTTTCTTT. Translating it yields CASREDSMGVNPEAFF.

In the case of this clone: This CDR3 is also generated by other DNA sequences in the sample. CDR3 coding DNA: TGCGCCAGCAGCTTAACAGGGGGCACTGAAGCTTTCTTT. As protein: CASSLTGGTEAFF. The chain employs TRBV5-1 and TRBJ1-1; 8 bases line up with TRBD1. The junction had 1 base not matched to a gene; V was cut back by 2 bases and J by 4 bases. The germline CDR1 and CDR2 sequences are SGHRS and YFSETQ. CDR3 length: 13 amino acids.

The CDR3 protein is CASSRYQQGNTEAFF. In DNA form, the CDR3 reads TGTGCCAGCAGCCGTTACCAACAGGGGAACACTGAAGCTTTCTTT. This rearrangement joins TRBV7-2 to TRBJ1-1, with D perhaps TRBD1 (6 bases). V was pared by 5 bases and J by 1 base, with 14 bases between. Germline V gene data show CDR1 as SGHTA and CDR2 as FQGNSA. The CDR3 runs 15 residues.

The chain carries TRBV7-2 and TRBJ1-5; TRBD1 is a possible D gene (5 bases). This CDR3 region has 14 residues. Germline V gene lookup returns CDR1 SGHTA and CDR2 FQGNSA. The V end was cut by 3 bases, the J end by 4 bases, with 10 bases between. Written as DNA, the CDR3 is TGTGCCAGCAGCTTGGGGGGTCTGAATCAGCCCCAGCATTTT. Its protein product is CASSLGGLNQPQHF.

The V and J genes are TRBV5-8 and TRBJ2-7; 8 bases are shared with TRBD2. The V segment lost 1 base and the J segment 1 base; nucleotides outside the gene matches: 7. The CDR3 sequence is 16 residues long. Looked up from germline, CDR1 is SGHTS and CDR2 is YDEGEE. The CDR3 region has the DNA TGTGCCAGCAGCTTGTTCATTTTAGCGGGATCCTACGAGCAGTACTTC. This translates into CASSLFILAGSYEQYF.

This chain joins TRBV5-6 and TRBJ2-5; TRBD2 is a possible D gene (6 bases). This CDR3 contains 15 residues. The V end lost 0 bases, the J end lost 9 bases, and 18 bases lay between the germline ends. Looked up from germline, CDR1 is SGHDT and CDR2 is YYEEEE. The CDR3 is CASSLESSAPGPQYF. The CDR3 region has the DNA TGTGCCAGCAGCTTGGAGTCTAGCGCCCCCGGCCCCCAGTACTTC.

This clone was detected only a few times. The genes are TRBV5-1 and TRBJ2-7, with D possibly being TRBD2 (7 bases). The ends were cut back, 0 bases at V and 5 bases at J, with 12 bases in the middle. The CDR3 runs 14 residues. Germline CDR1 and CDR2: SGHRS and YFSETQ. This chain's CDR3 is CASSLAGGGDEQYF. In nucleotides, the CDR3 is TGCGCCAGCAGCTTGGCGGGCGGGGGCGACGAGCAGTACTTC.

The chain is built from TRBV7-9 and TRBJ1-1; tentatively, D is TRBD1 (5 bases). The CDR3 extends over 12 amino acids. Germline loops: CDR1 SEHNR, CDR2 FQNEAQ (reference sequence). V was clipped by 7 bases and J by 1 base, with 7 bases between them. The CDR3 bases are TGTGCCAGCAACCAGGGGAACACTGAAGCTTTCTTT. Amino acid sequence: CASNQGNTEAFF.

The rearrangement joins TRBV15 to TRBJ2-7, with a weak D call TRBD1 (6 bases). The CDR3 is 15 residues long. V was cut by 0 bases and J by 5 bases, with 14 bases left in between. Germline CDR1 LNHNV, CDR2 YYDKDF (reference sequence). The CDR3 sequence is CATSRDSRGPHEQYF. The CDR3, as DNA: TGTGCCACCAGCAGAGATTCCAGGGGACCCCACGAGCAGTACTTC.

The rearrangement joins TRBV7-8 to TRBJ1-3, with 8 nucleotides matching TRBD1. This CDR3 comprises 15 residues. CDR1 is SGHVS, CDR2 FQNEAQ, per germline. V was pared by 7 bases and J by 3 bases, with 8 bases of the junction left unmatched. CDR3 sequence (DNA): TGTGCCAGCACAAGGACAGGGCTTTTTGGAAACACCATATATTTT. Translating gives CASTRTGLFGNTIYF. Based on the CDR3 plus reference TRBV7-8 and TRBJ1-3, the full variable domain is GAGVSQSPRYKVAKRGQDVALRCDPISGHVSLFWYQQALGQGPEFLTYFQNEAQLDKSGLPSDRFFAERPEGSVSTLKIQRTQQEDSAVYLCASTRTGLFGNTIYFGEGSWLTVV.

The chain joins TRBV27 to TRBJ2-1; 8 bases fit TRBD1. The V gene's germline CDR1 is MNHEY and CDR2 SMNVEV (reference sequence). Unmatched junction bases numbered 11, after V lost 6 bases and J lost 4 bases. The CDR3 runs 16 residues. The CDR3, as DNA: TGTGCCAGCAGCTCGGACGGGACAGGCGGTTACAATGAGCAGTTCTTC. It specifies CASSSDGTGGYNEQFF.

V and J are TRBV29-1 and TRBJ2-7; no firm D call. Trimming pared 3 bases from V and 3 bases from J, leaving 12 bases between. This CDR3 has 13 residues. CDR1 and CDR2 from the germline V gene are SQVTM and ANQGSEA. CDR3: CSVDIPNSYEQYF. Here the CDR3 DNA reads TGCAGCGTTGATATTCCCAATAGCTACGAGCAGTACTTC.

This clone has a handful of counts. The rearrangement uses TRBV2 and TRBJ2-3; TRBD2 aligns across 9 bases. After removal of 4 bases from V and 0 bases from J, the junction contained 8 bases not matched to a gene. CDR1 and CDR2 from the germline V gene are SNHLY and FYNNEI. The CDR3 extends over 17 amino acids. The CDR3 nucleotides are TGTGCCAGCAGTGTTAGCGGGGGCCCCGCTAGCACAGATACGCAGTATTTT. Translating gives CASSVSGGPASTDTQYF.

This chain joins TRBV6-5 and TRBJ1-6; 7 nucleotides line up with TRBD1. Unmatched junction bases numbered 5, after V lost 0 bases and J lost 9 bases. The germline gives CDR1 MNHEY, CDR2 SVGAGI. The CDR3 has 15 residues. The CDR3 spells CASSYSGTVISPLHF. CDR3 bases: TGTGCCAGCAGTTACTCGGGGACAGTTATTTCACCCCTCCACTTT.

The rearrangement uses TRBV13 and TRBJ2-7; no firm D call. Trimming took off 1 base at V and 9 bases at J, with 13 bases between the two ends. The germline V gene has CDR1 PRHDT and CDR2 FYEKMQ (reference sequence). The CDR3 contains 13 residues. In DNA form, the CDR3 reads TGTGCCAGCAGCTTAGCGGGTCATGAGGTGCAGTACTTC. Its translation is CASSLAGHEVQYF. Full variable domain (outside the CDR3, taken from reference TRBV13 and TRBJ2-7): AAGVIQSPRHLIKEKRETATLKCYPIPRHDTVYWYQQGPGQDPQFLISFYEKMQSDKGSIPDRFSAQQFSDYHSELNMSSLELGDSALYFCASSLAGHEVQYFGPGTRLTVT.

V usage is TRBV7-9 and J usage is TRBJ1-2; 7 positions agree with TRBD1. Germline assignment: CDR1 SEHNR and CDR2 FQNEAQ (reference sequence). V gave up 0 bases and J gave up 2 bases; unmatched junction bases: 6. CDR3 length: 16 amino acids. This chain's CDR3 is CASSLATGQRNYGYTF. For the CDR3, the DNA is TGTGCCAGCAGCTTAGCGACAGGGCAGCGCAACTATGGCTACACCTTC.

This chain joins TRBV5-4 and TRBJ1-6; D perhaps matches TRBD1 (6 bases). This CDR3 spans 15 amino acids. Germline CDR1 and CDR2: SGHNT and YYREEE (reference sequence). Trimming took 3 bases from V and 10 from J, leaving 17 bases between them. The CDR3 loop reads CASSSRGFKFSPLHF. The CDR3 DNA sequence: TGTGCCAGCAGCTCGAGGGGGTTTAAGTTCTCACCCCTCCACTTT.

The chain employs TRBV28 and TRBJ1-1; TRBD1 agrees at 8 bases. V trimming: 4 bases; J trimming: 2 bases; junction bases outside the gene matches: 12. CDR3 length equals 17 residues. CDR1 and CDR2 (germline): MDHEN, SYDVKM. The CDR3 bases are TGTGCCAGCAGTTCGCACAGGGGGAGTGTCGTAAACACTGAAGCTTTCTTT. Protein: CASSSHRGSVVNTEAFF.